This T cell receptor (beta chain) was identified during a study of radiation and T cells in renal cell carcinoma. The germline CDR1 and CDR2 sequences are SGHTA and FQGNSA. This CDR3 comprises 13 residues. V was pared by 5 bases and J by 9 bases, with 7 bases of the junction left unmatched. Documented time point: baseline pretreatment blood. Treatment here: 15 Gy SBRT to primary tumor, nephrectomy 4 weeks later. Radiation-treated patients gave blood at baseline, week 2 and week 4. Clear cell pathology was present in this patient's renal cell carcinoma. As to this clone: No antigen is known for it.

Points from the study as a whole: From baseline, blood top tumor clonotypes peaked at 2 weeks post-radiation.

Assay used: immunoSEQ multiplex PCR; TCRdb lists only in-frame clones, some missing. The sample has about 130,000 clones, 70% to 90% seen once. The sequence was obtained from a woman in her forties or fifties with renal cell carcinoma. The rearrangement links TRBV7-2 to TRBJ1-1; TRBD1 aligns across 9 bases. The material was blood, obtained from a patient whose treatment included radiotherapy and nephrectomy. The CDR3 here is CASSAMGTGKAFF. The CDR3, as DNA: TGTGCCAGCAGCGCCATGGGGACAGGGAAAGCTTTCTTT.